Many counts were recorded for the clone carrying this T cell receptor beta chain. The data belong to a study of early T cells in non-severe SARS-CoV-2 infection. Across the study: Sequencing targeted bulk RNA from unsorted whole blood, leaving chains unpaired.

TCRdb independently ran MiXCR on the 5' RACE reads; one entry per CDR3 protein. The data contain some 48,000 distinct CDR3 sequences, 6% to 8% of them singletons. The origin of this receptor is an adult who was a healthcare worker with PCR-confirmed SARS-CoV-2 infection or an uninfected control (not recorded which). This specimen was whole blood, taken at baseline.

The CDR3: CASSQDRAGAQQETQYF. CDR3 DNA sequence: TGCGCCAGCAGCCAAGATAGGGCAGGGGCCCAACAAGAGACCCAGTACTTC. The genes are TRBV4-1 and TRBJ2-5, with a weak D call TRBD1 (6 bases). The germline V gene encodes CDR1 MGHRA and CDR2 YSYEKL. Trimming took off 0 bases at V and 2 bases at J, with 16 bases between the two ends. The CDR3 runs to 17 residues.